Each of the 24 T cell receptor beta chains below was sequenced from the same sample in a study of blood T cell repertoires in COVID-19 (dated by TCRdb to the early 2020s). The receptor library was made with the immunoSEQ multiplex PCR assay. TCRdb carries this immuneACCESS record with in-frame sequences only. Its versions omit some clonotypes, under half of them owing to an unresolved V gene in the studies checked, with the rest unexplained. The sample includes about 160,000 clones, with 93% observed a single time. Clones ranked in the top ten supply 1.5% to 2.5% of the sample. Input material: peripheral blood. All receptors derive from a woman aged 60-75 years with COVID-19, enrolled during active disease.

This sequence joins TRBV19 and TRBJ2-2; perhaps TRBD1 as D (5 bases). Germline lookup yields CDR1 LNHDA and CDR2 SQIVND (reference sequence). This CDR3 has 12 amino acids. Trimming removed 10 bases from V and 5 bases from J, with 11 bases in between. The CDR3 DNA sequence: TGTGCCACAGTCCCAGGGACCGGGGAGCTGTTTTTT. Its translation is CATVPGTGELFF.

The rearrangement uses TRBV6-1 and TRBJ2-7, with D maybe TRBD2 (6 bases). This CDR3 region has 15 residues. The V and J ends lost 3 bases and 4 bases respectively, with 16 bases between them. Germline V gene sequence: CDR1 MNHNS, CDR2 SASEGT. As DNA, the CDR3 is TGTGCCAGCAGTGAGGCACGGGGGTCCGTTTACGAGCAGTACTTC. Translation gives CASSEARGSVYEQYF.

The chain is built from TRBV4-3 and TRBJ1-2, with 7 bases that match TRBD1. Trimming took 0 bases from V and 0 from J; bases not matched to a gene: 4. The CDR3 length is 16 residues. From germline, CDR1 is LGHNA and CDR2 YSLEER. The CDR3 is CASSQEPGQPNYGYTF. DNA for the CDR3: TGCGCCAGCAGCCAAGAGCCGGGACAGCCTAACTATGGCTACACCTTC.

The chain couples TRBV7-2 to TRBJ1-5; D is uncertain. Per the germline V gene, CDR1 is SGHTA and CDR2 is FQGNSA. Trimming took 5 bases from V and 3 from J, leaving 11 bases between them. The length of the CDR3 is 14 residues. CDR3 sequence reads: CASSPRGVNQPQHF. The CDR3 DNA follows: TGTGCCAGCAGCCCCCGTGGAGTCAATCAGCCCCAGCATTTT.

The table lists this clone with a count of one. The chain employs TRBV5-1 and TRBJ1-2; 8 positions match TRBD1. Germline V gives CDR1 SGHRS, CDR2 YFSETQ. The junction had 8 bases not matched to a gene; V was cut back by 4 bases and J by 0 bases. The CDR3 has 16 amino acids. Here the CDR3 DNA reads TGCGCCAGCAGCCCCGCCTCGACAGGGGCTAACTATGGCTACACCTTC. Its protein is CASSPASTGANYGYTF.

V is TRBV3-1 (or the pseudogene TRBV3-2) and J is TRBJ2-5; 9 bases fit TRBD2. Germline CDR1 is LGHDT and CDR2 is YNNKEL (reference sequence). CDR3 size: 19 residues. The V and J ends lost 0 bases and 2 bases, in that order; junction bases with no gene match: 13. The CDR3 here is CASSQDSGAASGVQETQYF. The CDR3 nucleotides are TGTGCCAGCAGCCAAGATTCCGGAGCCGCTAGCGGGGTACAAGAGACCCAGTACTTC.

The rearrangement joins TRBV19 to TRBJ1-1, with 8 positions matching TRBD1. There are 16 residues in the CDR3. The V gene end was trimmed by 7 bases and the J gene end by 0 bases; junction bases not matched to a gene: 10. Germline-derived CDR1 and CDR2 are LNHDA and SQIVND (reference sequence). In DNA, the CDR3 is TGTGCCAGTAAACGGACAGGGATGTGGTTGAACACTGAAGCTTTCTTT. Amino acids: CASKRTGMWLNTEAFF.

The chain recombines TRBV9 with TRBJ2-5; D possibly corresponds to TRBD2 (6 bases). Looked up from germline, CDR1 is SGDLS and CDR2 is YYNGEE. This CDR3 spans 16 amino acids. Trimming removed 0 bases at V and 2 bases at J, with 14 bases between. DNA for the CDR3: TGTGCCAGCAGCGTAGGCGTCGGGGGAGAGCAAGAGACCCAGTACTTC. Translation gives CASSVGVGGEQETQYF.

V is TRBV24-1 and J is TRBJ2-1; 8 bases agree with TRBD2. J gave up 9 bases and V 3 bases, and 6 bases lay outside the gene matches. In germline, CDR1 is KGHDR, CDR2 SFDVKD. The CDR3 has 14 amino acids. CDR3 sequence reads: CATSDPRGGAEQFF. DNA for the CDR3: TGTGCCACCAGTGATCCCCGGGGGGGGGCTGAGCAGTTCTTC.

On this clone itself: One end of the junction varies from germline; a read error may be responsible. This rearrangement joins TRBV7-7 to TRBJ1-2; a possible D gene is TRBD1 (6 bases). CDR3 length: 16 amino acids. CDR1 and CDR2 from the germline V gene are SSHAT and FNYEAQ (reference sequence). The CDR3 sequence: CASTHYRDTSNYGYTF. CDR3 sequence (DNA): TGTGCTAGCACCCACTACCGGGACACTTCTAACTATGGCTACACCTTC.

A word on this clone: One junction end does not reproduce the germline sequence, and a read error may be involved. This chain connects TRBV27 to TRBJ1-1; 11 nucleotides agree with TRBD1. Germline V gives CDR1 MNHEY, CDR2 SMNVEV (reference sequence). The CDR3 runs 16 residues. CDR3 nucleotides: TGTGCCAGCAGTTTGGCGTGGACAGGGGGCCGCACTGAGGCTTTCTTT. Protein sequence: CASSLAWTGGRTEAFF.

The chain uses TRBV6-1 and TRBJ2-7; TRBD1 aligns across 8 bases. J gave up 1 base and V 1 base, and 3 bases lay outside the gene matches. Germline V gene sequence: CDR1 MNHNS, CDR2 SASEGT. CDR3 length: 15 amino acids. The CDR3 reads CASSEGTGSSYEQYF. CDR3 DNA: TGTGCCAGCAGTGAAGGGACAGGGTCATCCTACGAGCAGTACTTC.

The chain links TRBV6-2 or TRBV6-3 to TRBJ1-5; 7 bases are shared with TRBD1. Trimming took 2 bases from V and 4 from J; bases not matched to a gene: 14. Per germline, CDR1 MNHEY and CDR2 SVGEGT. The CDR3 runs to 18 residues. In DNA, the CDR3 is TGTGCCAGCAGTTACGACCAGGGACAGAGCGGACCTAATCAGCCCCAGCATTTT. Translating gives CASSYDQGQSGPNQPQHF.

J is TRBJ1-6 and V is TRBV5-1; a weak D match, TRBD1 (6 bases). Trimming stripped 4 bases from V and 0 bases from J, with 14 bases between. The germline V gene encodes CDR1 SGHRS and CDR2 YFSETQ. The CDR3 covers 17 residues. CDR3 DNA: TGCGCCAGCAGCCCCATGGACAGAGCCTCCTATAATTCACCCCTCCACTTT. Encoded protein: CASSPMDRASYNSPLHF.

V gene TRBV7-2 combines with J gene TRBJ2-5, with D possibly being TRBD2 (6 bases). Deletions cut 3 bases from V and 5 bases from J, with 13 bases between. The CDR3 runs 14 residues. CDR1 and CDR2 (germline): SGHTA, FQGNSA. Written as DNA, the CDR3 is TGTGCCAGCAGCTTCAGGGCCCGGGAGGAGACCCAGTACTTC. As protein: CASSFRAREETQYF.

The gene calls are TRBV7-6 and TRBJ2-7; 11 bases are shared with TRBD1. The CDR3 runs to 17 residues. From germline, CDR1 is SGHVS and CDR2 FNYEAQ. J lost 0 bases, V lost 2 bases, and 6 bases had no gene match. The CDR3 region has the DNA TGTGCCAGCAGCTTATCGACCGGGACAGGGGGCTCCTACGAGCAGTACTTC. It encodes CASSLSTGTGGSYEQYF.

DNA of the CDR3: TGTGCCAGCAGCTTGGATCAAGCCTGGAGCTCCTACAATGAGCAGTTCTTC. Protein sequence: CASSLDQAWSSYNEQFF. The chain recombines TRBV5-5 with TRBJ2-1; D gene uncertain. CDR1 and CDR2 from the germline V gene are SGHKS and YYEKEE (reference sequence). V was cut by 0 bases and J by 0 bases, with 13 bases left in between. This CDR3 region has 17 residues.

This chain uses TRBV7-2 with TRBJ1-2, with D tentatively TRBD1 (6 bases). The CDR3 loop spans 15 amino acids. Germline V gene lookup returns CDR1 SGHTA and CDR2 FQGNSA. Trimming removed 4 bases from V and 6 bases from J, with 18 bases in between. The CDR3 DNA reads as TGTGCCAGCAGCTGGACTGGGACAAATCTAGATGGCTACACCTTC. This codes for CASSWTGTNLDGYTF.

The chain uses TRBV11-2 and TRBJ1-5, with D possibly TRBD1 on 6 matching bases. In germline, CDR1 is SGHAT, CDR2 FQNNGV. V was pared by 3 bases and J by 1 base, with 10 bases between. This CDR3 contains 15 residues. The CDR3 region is CASSLAGESNQPQHF. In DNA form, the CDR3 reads TGTGCCAGCAGCTTGGCAGGGGAGAGCAATCAGCCCCAGCATTTT. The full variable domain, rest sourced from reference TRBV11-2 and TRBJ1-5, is EAGVAQSPRYKIIEKRQSVAFWCNPISGHATLYWYQQILGQGPKLLIQFQNNGVVDDSQLPKDRFSAERLKGVDSTLKIQPAKLEDSAVYLCASSLAGESNQPQHFGDGTRLSIL.

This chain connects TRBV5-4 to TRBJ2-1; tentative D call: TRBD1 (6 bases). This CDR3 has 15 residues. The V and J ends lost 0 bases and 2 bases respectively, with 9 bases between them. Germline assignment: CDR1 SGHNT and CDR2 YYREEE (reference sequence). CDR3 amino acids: CASSLARTAYNEQFF. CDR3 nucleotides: TGTGCCAGCAGCTTGGCCCGGACAGCCTACAATGAGCAGTTCTTC.

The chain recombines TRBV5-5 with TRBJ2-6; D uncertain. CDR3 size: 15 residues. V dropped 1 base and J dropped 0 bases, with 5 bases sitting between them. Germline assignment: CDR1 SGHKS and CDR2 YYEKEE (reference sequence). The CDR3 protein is CASSLSVSGANVLTF. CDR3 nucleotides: TGTGCCAGCAGCTTGTCGGTCTCTGGGGCCAACGTCCTGACTTTC.

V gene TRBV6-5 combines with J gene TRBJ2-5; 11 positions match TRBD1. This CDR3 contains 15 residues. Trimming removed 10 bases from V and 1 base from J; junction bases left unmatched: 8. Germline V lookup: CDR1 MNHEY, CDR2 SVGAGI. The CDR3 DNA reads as TGTGCCAACACGGCAGGGACAGGGGGCCAAGAGACCCAGTACTTC. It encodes CANTAGTGGQETQYF.

The CDR3 bases are TGTGCCAGCAGTCTGCCCACGGACACTGAAGCTTTCTTT. Its translation is CASSLPTDTEAFF. This chain links TRBV6-5 with TRBJ1-1; D uncertain. Per the germline V gene, CDR1 is MNHEY and CDR2 is SVGAGI. The CDR3 length is 13 residues. Trimming stripped 5 bases from V and 3 bases from J, with 10 bases between.

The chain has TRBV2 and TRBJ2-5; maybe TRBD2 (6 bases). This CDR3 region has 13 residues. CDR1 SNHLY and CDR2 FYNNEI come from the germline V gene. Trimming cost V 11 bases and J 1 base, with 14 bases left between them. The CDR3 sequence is CAGSGWVQETQYF. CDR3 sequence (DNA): TGTGCCGGGAGCGGGTGGGTCCAAGAGACCCAGTACTTC.